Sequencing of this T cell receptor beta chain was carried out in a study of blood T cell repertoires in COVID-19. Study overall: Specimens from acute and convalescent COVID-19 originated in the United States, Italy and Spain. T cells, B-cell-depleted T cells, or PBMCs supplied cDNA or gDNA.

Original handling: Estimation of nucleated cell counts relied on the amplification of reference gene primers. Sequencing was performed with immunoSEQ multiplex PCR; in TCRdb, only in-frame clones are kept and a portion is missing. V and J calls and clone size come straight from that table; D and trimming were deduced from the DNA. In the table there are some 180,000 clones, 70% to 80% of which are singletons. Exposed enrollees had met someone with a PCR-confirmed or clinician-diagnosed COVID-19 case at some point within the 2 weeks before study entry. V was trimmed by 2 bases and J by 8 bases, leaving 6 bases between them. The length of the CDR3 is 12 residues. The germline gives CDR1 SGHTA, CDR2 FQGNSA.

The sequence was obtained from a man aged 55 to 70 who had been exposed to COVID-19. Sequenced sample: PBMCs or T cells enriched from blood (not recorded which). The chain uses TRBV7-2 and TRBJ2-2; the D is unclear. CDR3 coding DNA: TGTGCCAGCAGCTTATATCCGGGGGAGCTGTTTTTT. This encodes CASSLYPGELFF.